This T cell receptor beta chain emerged from a study of blood T cells in healthy people across ages. CDR3 size: 13 residues. V was cut by 1 base and J by 8 bases, with 11 bases left in between. Germline-derived CDR1 and CDR2 are SGHVS and FNYEAQ. It was with a sample-barcoded 5' primer and a J-beta primer mix that a second PCR of about 6 to 11 cycles was run. One entry per CDR3 protein results from TCRdb running MiXCR on the 5' RACE reads. This table holds approximately 2,000,000 distinct CDR3 sequences, about two fifths found once. This clonotype has only a few counts. Input material: blood. The clonotype comes from a human donor in good health. This chain connects TRBV7-6 to TRBJ1-1; D gene unclear. The CDR3 sequence: CASSLVAQAEAFF. CDR3 DNA sequence: TGTGCCAGCAGCTTAGTGGCCCAAGCGGAAGCTTTCTTT.